These T cell receptor beta chains were read from a single sample in a study of radiation and T cells in renal cell carcinoma. Libraries were prepared by immunoSEQ multiplex PCR; TCRdb keeps only in-frame clonotypes and omits some of them. The repertoire has 100,000 to 150,000 clones, approximately 82% of them found once; the top ten carry about 2.9%. The sample here was blood, taken from a patient whose treatment included radiotherapy and nephrectomy. The receptors here all came from an older woman with renal cell carcinoma. Both conserved end residues are part of each CDR3. Each record gives: V gene, D gene, J gene, clone size, CDR3 DNA, CDR3 protein. A D gene is named only where the DNA matches it firmly. Only some rows state a clone size, as once, few, many or a class for expanded clones.

V: TRBV9
D: NA
J: TRBJ2-1
size: few
DNA: TGTGCCAGCAGCGTAGCTATTAGTGAGCAGTTCTTC
CDR3: CASSVAISEQFF

V: TRBV6-1
D: TRBD2
J: TRBJ2-1
size: NA
DNA: TGTGCCAGCGGGGGTCCCGGGACTAGTTACAATGAGCAGTTCTTC
CDR3: CASGGPGTSYNEQFF

V: TRBV12-5
D: NA
J: TRBJ1-2
size: NA
DNA: TGTGCTAGTGGTTTGGACTTCCTAGGGACCCTCAATCCTACCTATGGCTACACCTTC
CDR3: CASGLDFLGTLNPTYGYTF

V: TRBV7-3
D: NA
J: TRBJ2-1
size: NA
DNA: TGTGCCAGCAGCTTATCTACGGGAGCGTGGAATGAGCAGTTCTTC
CDR3: CASSLSTGAWNEQFF

V: TRBV7-2
D: TRBD1
J: TRBJ2-3
size: once
DNA: TGTGCCAGCAGCCTACAGGGGTCAGATACGCAGTATTTT
CDR3: CASSLQGSDTQYF

V: TRBV2
D: TRBD1
J: TRBJ1-5
size: NA
DNA: TGTGCCAGCAGGGCCCCCAGACAGGGAGTTAGCAATCAGCCCCAGCATTTT
CDR3: CASRAPRQGVSNQPQHF

V: TRBV4-2
D: TRBD1
J: TRBJ2-1
size: NA
DNA: TGTGCCAGCAGCCCAGGGGGCTCCTACAATGAGCAGTTCTTC
CDR3: CASSPGGSYNEQFF

V: TRBV28
D: NA
J: TRBJ1-3
size: NA
DNA: TGTGCCAGCAGTTTAACCCGGACAGTCTCTGGAAACACCATATATTTT
CDR3: CASSLTRTVSGNTIYF

V: TRBV28
D: NA
J: TRBJ2-7
size: NA
DNA: TGTGCCAGCAGCATCCGGGGCCTTTACGAGCAGTACTTC
CDR3: CASSIRGLYEQYF

V: TRBV7-2
D: NA
J: TRBJ2-3
size: NA
DNA: TGTGCCAGCAGCCCCATATCCTCCGGGACTCGGGACGCAGATACGCAGTATTTT
CDR3: CASSPISSGTRDADTQYF

V: TRBV19
D: NA
J: TRBJ1-3
size: few
DNA: TGTGCCAGTAGTGGGTCGGACTCGTCAGTCACCATATATTTT
CDR3: CASSGSDSSVTIYF

V: TRBV6-1
D: TRBD1
J: TRBJ2-7
size: once
DNA: TGTGCCAGCAGTCCCGGGACAGGAGACTACGAGCAGTACTTC
CDR3: CASSPGTGDYEQYF

V: TRBV28
D: NA
J: TRBJ2-1
size: NA
DNA: TGTGCCAGCAGTTTTTTGGTGCAGGATGAGCAGTTCTTC
CDR3: CASSFLVQDEQFF

V: TRBV6-6
D: NA
J: TRBJ1-3
size: NA
DNA: TGTGCCAGCAGCTACGCCTCTGGAAACACCATATATTTT
CDR3: CASSYASGNTIYF

V: TRBV18
D: NA
J: TRBJ2-1
size: NA
DNA: TGTGCCAGCTCACCATTAACCGTGAGCTCCTACAATGAGCAGTTCTTC
CDR3: CASSPLTVSSYNEQFF

V: TRBV5-4
D: TRBD1
J: TRBJ1-5
size: few
DNA: TGTGCCAGCAGCTTGGGACAGGGGTTAAATCAGCCCCAGCATTTT
CDR3: CASSLGQGLNQPQHF